Listed here are 31 T cell receptor beta chains from one sample, sequenced in a study of OX40 agonist ivuxolimab in advanced cancers. Some clones are missing from TCRdb's copy, which holds only in-frame ones; the method was immunoSEQ multiplex PCR. This table has more than 20,000 clones, 80% to 90% appearing once. Sequencing was performed on CD4+ or CD8+ T cells sorted from blood, taken in a trial of the OX40 agonist ivuxolimab. The receptors originated from an adult with an advanced solid tumor such as melanoma, head and neck, liver or kidney cancer.

V and J are TRBV5-1 and TRBJ2-2; D gene ambiguous. Germline V gene sequence: CDR1 SGHRS, CDR2 YFSETQ. The ends were cut back, 1 base at V and 1 base at J, with 8 bases in the middle. The CDR3 has 15 residues. This CDR3 is CASSLLPGNTGELFF. CDR3 nucleotides: TGCGCCAGCAGCTTGTTACCAGGGAACACCGGGGAGCTGTTTTTT.

The V call is TRBV19, the J call TRBJ1-5, with a possible D match to TRBD1 (5 bases). Germline V gene sequence: CDR1 LNHDA, CDR2 SQIVND (reference sequence). The V end was cut by 7 bases, the J end by 3 bases, with 16 bases between. There are 15 residues in the CDR3. The CDR3 loop reads CASTNPNRFNQPQHF. CDR3 sequence (DNA): TGTGCCAGTACCAACCCCAACAGGTTCAATCAGCCCCAGCATTTT.

The genes are TRBV18 and TRBJ2-7, with 9 bases aligning to TRBD1. Germline V gene sequence: CDR1 KGHSH, CDR2 LQKENI. The V and J ends lost 4 bases and 4 bases, in that order; junction bases with no gene match: 5. This CDR3 is 14 amino acids long. In nucleotides, the CDR3 is TGTGCCAGCTCACAACAGGGGGCAATATACGAGCAGTACTTC. Translation: CASSQQGAIYEQYF.

The rearrangement links TRBV19 to TRBJ2-7; 9 bases are shared with TRBD1. From germline, CDR1 is LNHDA and CDR2 SQIVND (reference sequence). V was pared by 8 bases and J by 3 bases, with 11 bases of the junction left unmatched. CDR3 size: 15 residues. For the CDR3, the DNA is TGTGCCAGTGCGGCTACCGGGACAGGGAGCTACGAGCAGTACTTC. Translating gives CASAATGTGSYEQYF.

The chain links TRBV15 to TRBJ2-1; TRBD2 matches at 9 bases. Germline CDR1 reads LNHNV; CDR2 reads YYDKDF (reference sequence). Trimming cost V 1 base and J 7 bases; bases outside gene matches: 5. CDR3 length: 15 amino acids. CDR3 residues: CATSRGGTSMNEQFF. In DNA, the CDR3 is TGTGCCACCAGCAGAGGTGGGACTAGCATGAATGAGCAGTTCTTC.

The V gene is TRBV2, the J gene TRBJ1-2; D is uncertain. CDR3 length: 11 amino acids. Trimming took 6 bases from V and 2 from J, leaving 4 bases between them. Germline CDR1 reads SNHLY; CDR2 reads FYNNEI. DNA of the CDR3: TGTGCCAGCAGCGGGAACTATGGCTACACCTTC. It yields the protein CASSGNYGYTF.

The rearrangement uses TRBV19 and TRBJ1-1; TRBD1 matches at 9 bases. V gave up 7 bases and J gave up 5 bases; unmatched junction bases: 14. The CDR3 length is 16 residues. Germline values: CDR1 LNHDA, CDR2 SQIVND (reference sequence). Here the CDR3 reads CASTFGTGRVWTEAFF. The CDR3 nucleotides read TGTGCCAGTACCTTCGGGACAGGGAGGGTTTGGACTGAAGCTTTCTTT.

This clone was seen only once. The chain recombines TRBV28 with TRBJ1-2; 10 nucleotides line up with TRBD1. The germline CDR1 and CDR2 sequences are MDHEN and SYDVKM. The CDR3 is 16 amino acids. V dropped 10 bases and J dropped 4; count of bases not matched to a gene: 15. The CDR3 coding sequence is TGTGCCACCATAAACGAAAAGACAGGGGGCATCTATGGCTACACCTTC. Translated, it gives CATINEKTGGIYGYTF.

This clone has just one count. The chain is built from TRBV2 and TRBJ2-7; D gene ambiguous. V lost 6 bases, J lost 4 bases, and 13 bases lay in between. This CDR3 has 13 amino acids. The germline CDR1 and CDR2 sequences are SNHLY and FYNNEI. The CDR3 here is CASRILRRYEQYF. CDR3 DNA sequence: TGTGCCAGCAGAATCCTCAGAAGGTACGAGCAGTACTTC.

The chain employs TRBV5-1 and TRBJ2-5; maybe TRBD2 (7 bases). Germline CDR1 is SGHRS and CDR2 is YFSETQ. The CDR3 spans 13 residues. V was shortened by 4 bases and J by 4 bases, with 11 bases between the two germline ends. CDR3 in DNA: TGCGCCAGCAGCCTCGGGGGGCGAGAGACCCAGTACTTC. It encodes CASSLGGRETQYF.

V and J are TRBV28 and TRBJ1-4; D may be TRBD1 (5 bases). CDR1 and CDR2 (germline): MDHEN, SYDVKM. CDR3 length equals 14 residues. V dropped 5 bases and J dropped 15 bases, with 22 bases sitting between them. CDR3 protein: CASSLGTAPRVMFF. The CDR3 DNA reads as TGTGCCAGCAGTCTCGGGACGGCCCCTCGGGTGATGTTTTTT.

The chain couples TRBV11-2 to TRBJ2-7, with unresolved D. The V end was cut by 0 bases, the J end by 1 base, with 10 bases between. The CDR3 length is 15 residues. Per germline, CDR1 SGHAT and CDR2 FQNNGV. The CDR3 reads CASSLDPVSSYEQYF. CDR3 sequence (DNA): TGTGCCAGCAGCTTAGATCCCGTCAGTTCCTACGAGCAGTACTTC.

This chain uses TRBV5-1 with TRBJ2-1, with D possibly called TRBD1 or TRBD2 (5 bases each). The CDR3 is 16 residues long. Germline V gene data show CDR1 as SGHRS and CDR2 as YFSETQ. V gave up 4 bases and J gave up 6 bases, with 20 bases separating them. The CDR3 nucleotides are TGCGCCAGCAGCGCGCTGCCGGGGCCCCGGGGCAATGAGCAGTTCTTC. Encoded protein: CASSALPGPRGNEQFF.

The chain joins TRBV9 to TRBJ2-5; D is unresolved. The length of the CDR3 is 12 residues. V lost 0 bases to trimming and J lost 7 bases, with 7 bases between them. Looked up from germline, CDR1 is SGDLS and CDR2 is YYNGEE. CDR3 coding DNA: TGTGCCAGCAGCGTAGGACTGGGGACCCAGTACTTC. Protein: CASSVGLGTQYF.

The chain joins TRBV29-1 to TRBJ1-1; TRBD1 matches at 9 bases. Germline assignment: CDR1 SQVTM and CDR2 ANQGSEA. The CDR3 extends over 15 amino acids. V shed 3 bases and J 1 base; nucleotides not matched to a gene: 6. The CDR3 coding sequence is TGCAGCGTTGATGGGACAGGGAACGGGAACACTGAAGCTTTCTTT. Translating gives CSVDGTGNGNTEAFF.

For the CDR3, the DNA is TGTGCCAGCAGCTCCCCCACGGAGGCGATGGCTAATTCACCCCTCCACTTT. It encodes CASSSPTEAMANSPLHF. The chain combines TRBV7-8 with TRBJ1-6; no clear D. V lost 4 bases and J lost 6, with 19 bases in between. The CDR3 totals 17 residues. CDR1 and CDR2 (germline): SGHVS, FQNEAQ.

The genes are TRBV2 and TRBJ2-7; 11 bases are shared with TRBD2. This CDR3 spans 14 amino acids. Germline CDR1 reads SNHLY; CDR2 reads FYNNEI. The trim removed 9 bases at V and 0 bases at J, leaving 4 bases unmatched. The CDR3 sequence: CASSTSGSSYEQYF. The CDR3 DNA is TGTGCCAGTTCTACTAGCGGGAGCTCCTACGAGCAGTACTTC. The full variable domain, in which reference TRBV2 and TRBJ2-7 provide the parts outside the CDR3, is EPEVTQTPSHQVTQMGQEVILRCVPISNHLYFYWYRQILGQKVEFLVSFYNNEISEKSEIFDDQFSVERPDGSNFTLKIRSTKLEDSAMYFCASSTSGSSYEQYFGPGTRLTVT.

The rearrangement links TRBV7-9 to TRBJ2-5; 10 nucleotides match TRBD2. CDR3 length: 15 amino acids. Germline V CDR1 and CDR2: SEHNR, FQNEAQ (reference sequence). J lost 5 bases, V lost 7 bases, and 10 bases had no gene match. As DNA, the CDR3 is TGTGCCAGCACCCGGGGGAGCGGGAGGGCCGAGACCCAGTACTTC. Its protein is CASTRGSGRAETQYF.

There are a few counts of this clone. This chain connects TRBV5-8 to TRBJ2-3; 9 nucleotides line up with TRBD2. The CDR3 runs 14 residues. CDR1 and CDR2 from the germline V gene are SGHTS and YDEGEE. Trimming took 2 bases from V and 5 from J; bases not matched to a gene: 3. The CDR3 DNA reads TGTGCCAGCAGCTTTTTTAGCGGGAGAGATACGCAGTATTTT. It is translated as CASSFFSGRDTQYF.

This clone is medium-sized within its sample. V usage is TRBV12-2 and J usage is TRBJ1-4; TRBD1 is the table's D call, not checked against the DNA. TRBV12-2 corresponds to a pseudogene. This CDR3 comprises 14 residues. CDR3 bases: TGTGCAAGTCGCTTAATCAGGGGTCGAGAAAAACTGTTTTTT. It codes for CASRLIRGREKLFF.

The CDR3 loop is CASSFESSYEQYF. For the CDR3, the DNA is TGCGCCAGCAGCTTCGAATCCTCCTACGAGCAGTACTTC. This chain uses TRBV5-1 with TRBJ2-7; no clear D. Germline-derived CDR1 and CDR2 are SGHRS and YFSETQ. V was cut by 2 bases and J by 0 bases, with 6 bases left in between. This CDR3 has 13 residues.

This clone was counted a few times. This chain joins TRBV15 and TRBJ2-7, with a possible D match to TRBD1 (6 bases). Germline assignment: CDR1 LNHNV and CDR2 YYDKDF (reference sequence). The V and J ends lost 0 bases and 3 bases respectively, with 12 bases between them. The CDR3 sequence is 15 residues long. The DNA of the CDR3 is TGTGCCACCAGCAGAGATCTGGGACACCTCTACGAGCAGTACTTC. Residues: CATSRDLGHLYEQYF.

The J gene is TRBJ1-2, the V gene TRBV11-2, with 10 bases identical to TRBD1. The CDR3 runs to 15 residues. V was pared by 4 bases and J by 8 bases, with 10 bases of the junction left unmatched. The germline gives CDR1 SGHAT, CDR2 FQNNGV. The CDR3 loop is CASSSRQGAKLGYTF. CDR3 coding DNA: TGTGCCAGCAGCTCCAGACAGGGGGCCAAATTAGGCTACACCTTC.

This clone has only one observation. The genes are TRBV2 and TRBJ1-5; tentative D call: TRBD1 (5 bases). The V end lost 7 bases, the J end lost 7 bases, and 14 bases lay between the germline ends. The CDR3 contains 13 residues. The germline gives CDR1 SNHLY, CDR2 FYNNEI. CDR3 in DNA: TGTGCCAGCAAGGTAGGGGAGGAACAGCCCCAGCATTTT. The encoded protein is CASKVGEEQPQHF.

The chain has TRBV27 and TRBJ2-3; 15 bases map to TRBD2. V gave up 2 bases and J gave up 5 bases; unmatched junction bases: 2. The CDR3 is 16 residues long. CDR1 and CDR2 (germline): MNHEY, SMNVEV (reference sequence). This CDR3 reads CASSLGLAGGIDTQYF. DNA of the CDR3: TGTGCCAGCAGTTTAGGACTAGCGGGAGGGATAGATACGCAGTATTTT.

Details on this clone: This sample also contains other DNA sequences that code for the same CDR3. The chain is built from TRBV30 and TRBJ2-5; no firm D call. The CDR3 covers 13 residues. V lost 0 bases, J lost 5 bases, and 10 bases lay in between. From germline, CDR1 is GTSNPN and CDR2 SVGIG (reference sequence). The CDR3 here is CAWSVWGAETQYF. The CDR3 nucleotides are TGTGCCTGGAGTGTCTGGGGTGCGGAGACCCAGTACTTC.

This chain uses TRBV5-1 with TRBJ2-1; the D is unclear. The CDR3 spans 14 residues. The germline CDR1 and CDR2 sequences are SGHRS and YFSETQ. V lost 5 bases to trimming and J lost 0 bases, with 9 bases between them. The CDR3 here is CASRTESSYNEQFF. CDR3 DNA sequence: TGCGCCAGCAGGACGGAAAGCTCCTACAATGAGCAGTTCTTC.

The V and J genes are TRBV10-3 and TRBJ2-5; no reliable D call. CDR1 is ENHRY and CDR2 is SYGVKD in the germline V gene. CDR3 size: 15 residues. V shed 2 bases and J shed 4 bases, with 14 bases lying between them. This CDR3 reads CAISEGGTVGETQYF. Written as DNA, the CDR3 is TGTGCCATCAGTGAGGGCGGTACGGTTGGAGAGACCCAGTACTTC.

V gene TRBV7-2 combines with J gene TRBJ1-5; D gene uncertain. V was pared by 1 base and J by 3 bases, with 4 bases between. The germline V gene encodes CDR1 SGHTA and CDR2 FQGNSA. The CDR3 has 13 amino acids. The CDR3 coding sequence is TGTGCCAGCAGCTTAGACCCCAATCAGCCCCAGCATTTT. Its translation: CASSLDPNQPQHF.

Only a few counts were recorded for this clone. CDR3 DNA: TGTGCCAGCAGCCCGAGCGGGAGGGTGCGTTACAATGAGCAGTTCTTC. Residues: CASSPSGRVRYNEQFF. This sequence joins TRBV7-2 and TRBJ2-1; TRBD2 matches 10 bases. This CDR3 comprises 16 residues. Germline V gene data show CDR1 as SGHTA and CDR2 as FQGNSA. Trimming removed 5 bases from V and 4 bases from J; junction bases left unmatched: 8.

The sample holds a few counts of this clone. The CDR3 region is CASSYYPGQGRNTQYF. CDR3 sequence (DNA): TGTGCCAGCAGCTACTACCCGGGACAGGGACGTAATACGCAGTATTTT. The J gene is TRBJ2-3, the V gene TRBV7-2, with 9 bases identical to TRBD1. The CDR3 is made up of 16 amino acids. The germline V gene encodes CDR1 SGHTA and CDR2 FQGNSA. The junction had 12 bases not matched to a gene; V was cut back by 4 bases and J by 7 bases.